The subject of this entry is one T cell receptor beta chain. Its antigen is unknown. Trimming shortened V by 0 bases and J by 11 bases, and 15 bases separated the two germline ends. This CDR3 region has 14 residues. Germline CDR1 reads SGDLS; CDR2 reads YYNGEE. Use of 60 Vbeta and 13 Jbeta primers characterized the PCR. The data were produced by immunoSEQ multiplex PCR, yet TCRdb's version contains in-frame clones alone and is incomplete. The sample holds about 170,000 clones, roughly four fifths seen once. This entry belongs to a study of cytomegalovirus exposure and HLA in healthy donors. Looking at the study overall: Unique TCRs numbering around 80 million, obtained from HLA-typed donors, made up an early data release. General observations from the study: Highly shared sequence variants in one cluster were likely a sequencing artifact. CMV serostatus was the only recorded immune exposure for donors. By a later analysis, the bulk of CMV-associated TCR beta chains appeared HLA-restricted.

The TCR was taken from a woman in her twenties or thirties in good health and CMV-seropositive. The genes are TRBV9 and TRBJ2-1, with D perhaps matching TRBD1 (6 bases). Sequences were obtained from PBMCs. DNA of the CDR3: TGTGCCAGCAGCGTAGAGGGGGTGGTAACCCAGCAGTTCTTC. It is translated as CASSVEGVVTQQFF.